Listed below are T cell receptor beta chains from one sample, sequenced in a study of T cell responses to AZD1222 COVID-19 vaccine. Sequencing was performed with immunoSEQ multiplex PCR; in TCRdb, only in-frame clones are kept and a portion is missing. The sample lists roughly 120,000 clones, approximately 86% occurring once. The sample in question was peripheral blood, obtained 28 days after the second AZD1222 dose. The receptors originated from an adult who received the AZD1222 COVID-19 vaccine. Both conserved end residues are part of each CDR3.

>TRBJ2-2|TRBV6-2/TRBV6-3
CASSLTSIGELFF
>TRBJ1-4|TRBV9
CASSVGRVNEKLFF
>TRBJ1-3|TRBV19
CAARQGNSGNTIYF
>TRBJ1-6|TRBV7-2
CASSQKADSTVSPLHF
>TRBJ2-3|TRBV7-6
CASAGLAGGTDTQYF
>TRBJ2-2|TRBV3-1/TRBV3-2
CASSQGRGGPNTGELFF
>TRBJ1-1|TRBV21-1
CASSNHDPQGDTEAFF
>TRBJ2-3|TRBV24-1
CATSDFPGTGQDTQYF
>TRBJ2-7|TRBV29-1
CSVRPGVGEQYF
>TRBJ1-1|TRBV19
CASSTAGAGTEAFF
>TRBJ1-2|TRBV19
CASSPQGDYGYTF
>TRBJ2-1|TRBV7-8
CASQAPGTSSYNEQFF
>TRBJ2-7|TRBV24-1
CATSDFAGTGSYEQYF
>TRBJ1-1|TRBV3-1/TRBV3-2
CASSLTGGTEAFF
>TRBJ1-1|TRBV30
CAWSVAVAEAFF